These 17 T cell receptor beta chains were all obtained from the same sample, sequenced in a study of CD8 T cells in ankylosing spondylitis. One entry per CDR3 protein, called by TCRdb with MiXCR from the 5' RACE reads. This sample carries 250,000 to 300,000 distinct CDR3 sequences, 20% of them seen once, and the ten largest clones take roughly 7.4%. The specimen was blood, either unsorted or a sorted T cell fraction (not recorded which). These receptor sequences come from a male donor with ankylosing spondylitis or in good health (not recorded which).

This clonotype appeared a few times. CDR3 sequence: CASSPGGQGWNTEAFF. The CDR3 DNA is TGCGCCAGCAGCCCCGGAGGACAGGGGTGGAACACTGAAGCTTTCTTT. The chain has TRBV5-1 and TRBJ1-1; 9 bases line up with TRBD1. Germline V lookup: CDR1 SGHRS, CDR2 YFSETQ. The CDR3 totals 16 residues. V shed 4 bases and J 1 base; nucleotides not matched to a gene: 8.

This clonotype was observed a few times. J is TRBJ2-3 and V is TRBV20-1; D is tentatively TRBD1 or TRBD2 (6 bases each). The ends were cut back, 6 bases at V and 0 bases at J, with 19 bases in the middle. CDR1 is DFQATT and CDR2 is SNEGSKA in the germline V gene (reference sequence). The CDR3 has 16 amino acids. The CDR3, as DNA: TGCAGTGCGGGGGCGAGGGGGGTTTCTAGCACAGATACGCAGTATTTT. This gives the protein CSAGARGVSSTDTQYF.

There are many counts of this clonotype. The rearrangement uses TRBV7-2 and TRBJ2-1, with a tentative D call TRBD1 (7 bases). Germline V gene data show CDR1 as SGHTA and CDR2 as FQGNSA. The CDR3 consists of 15 residues. V lost 1 base and J lost 3, with 10 bases in between. In DNA, the CDR3 is TGTGCCAGCAGCTTAGACAGGGGAGGCTACAATGAGCAGTTCTTC. It translates to CASSLDRGGYNEQFF.

The rearrangement joins TRBV5-1 to TRBJ2-3; 12 bases fit TRBD1. The CDR3 is 16 amino acids. CDR1 SGHRS and CDR2 YFSETQ come from the germline V gene. The trim removed 1 base at V and 4 bases at J, leaving 4 bases unmatched. The CDR3 DNA sequence: TGCGCCAGCAGCTTGAGCGGGACAGGGGGCGCAGATACGCAGTATTTT. Its translation is CASSLSGTGGADTQYF.

The chain links TRBV3-1 to TRBJ2-3; D uncertain. The V end lost 2 bases, the J end lost 0 bases, and 9 bases lay between the germline ends. Germline V gene sequence: CDR1 LGHDT, CDR2 YNNKEL (reference sequence). The CDR3 spans 15 residues. The CDR3 region is CASSQRVLSTDTQYF. In DNA, the CDR3 is TGTGCCAGCAGCCAAAGGGTCTTAAGCACAGATACGCAGTATTTT.

The genes are TRBV5-1 and TRBJ1-2, with 9 bases identical to TRBD1. Trimming removed 4 bases from V and 4 bases from J; junction bases left unmatched: 5. Per the germline V gene, CDR1 is SGHRS and CDR2 is YFSETQ. The CDR3 loop spans 14 amino acids. The DNA for the CDR3 is TGCGCCAGCAGCACCGGACAGGGGATCTATGGCTACACCTTC. It specifies CASSTGQGIYGYTF.

The sample holds many counts of this clonotype. The chain has TRBV12-3 or TRBV12-4 and TRBJ2-5; 7 positions match TRBD1. The V and J ends lost 5 bases and 3 bases, in that order; junction bases with no gene match: 3. This CDR3 has 13 residues. CDR3 residues: CASSHDREETQYF. CDR3 in DNA: TGTGCCAGCAGTCACGACAGGGAAGAGACCCAGTACTTC.

This clonotype was picked up a small number of times. The V call is TRBV27, the J call TRBJ2-7, with 10 bases that match TRBD2. V was pared by 5 bases and J by 7 bases, with 8 bases of the junction left unmatched. CDR1 is MNHEY, CDR2 SMNVEV, per germline (reference sequence). The CDR3 loop spans 14 amino acids. CDR3 DNA sequence: TGTGCCAGCAGTCTGAGCGGGGGGGTCGGTGAGCAGTACGTC. Protein product: CASSLSGGVGEQYV.

The CDR3 loop is CSAPRQGAGELFF. The CDR3 DNA is TGCAGTGCTCCCCGACAGGGCGCCGGGGAGCTGTTTTTT. This sequence joins TRBV20-1 and TRBJ2-2; 7 positions match TRBD1. The germline V gene has CDR1 DFQATT and CDR2 SNEGSKA (reference sequence). The junction had 6 bases not matched to a gene; V was cut back by 5 bases and J by 6 bases. This CDR3 region has 13 residues.

The rearrangement links TRBV7-3 to TRBJ2-3, with unresolved D. V was cut by 2 bases and J by 1 base, with 7 bases left in between. There are 14 residues in the CDR3. Germline CDR1 reads SGHTA; CDR2 reads FQGTGA. The CDR3 DNA reads as TGTGCCAGCAGCTTACAGCATCGCACAGATACGCAGTATTTT. It translates to CASSLQHRTDTQYF.

As concerns this clonotype: Relative to the germline gene, one junction end is altered; a read error may explain this. The chain couples TRBV5-5 to TRBJ2-3, with D perhaps matching TRBD1 (6 bases). The CDR3 is 13 amino acids. Per the germline V gene, CDR1 is SGHKS and CDR2 is YYEKEE (reference sequence). DNA for the CDR3: TGTGCCAGCACCACAGGGAGCATAGATACGCAGTATTTT. This codes for CASTTGSIDTQYF.

This clonotype was counted only a few times. The CDR3 nucleotides read TGTGCCAGCAGTTACCTGAGCGGGGGCGGGGAGCTGTTTTTT. This gives the protein CASSYLSGGGELFF. The chain recombines TRBV6-5 with TRBJ2-2; 8 nucleotides line up with TRBD2. The CDR3 is made up of 14 amino acids. CDR1 MNHEY and CDR2 SVGAGI come from the germline V gene. V gave up 2 bases and J gave up 7 bases; unmatched junction bases: 3.

In this sample, this clonotype turned up many times. The gene calls are TRBV20-1 and TRBJ2-7; weak D call: TRBD2 (6 bases). The CDR3 is made up of 11 amino acids. V was cut by 4 bases and J by 4 bases, with 8 bases left in between. The germline gives CDR1 DFQATT, CDR2 SNEGSKA (reference sequence). CDR3 sequence: CSAKGGYEQYV. Written as DNA, the CDR3 is TGCAGTGCTAAAGGAGGGTACGAGCAGTACGTC.

This rearrangement joins TRBV6-1 to TRBJ2-7; 13 nucleotides match TRBD2. Trimming at V came to 4 bases and at J to 2 bases, leaving 5 bases not matched to a gene. The CDR3 consists of 16 residues. Germline V gene sequence: CDR1 MNHNS, CDR2 SASEGT. Here the CDR3 reads CASSGATSGRAYEQYV. CDR3 nucleotide sequence: TGTGCCAGCAGTGGAGCAACTAGCGGGAGGGCCTACGAGCAGTACGTC.

The chain links TRBV10-3 to TRBJ2-5; TRBD1 aligns across 10 bases. The CDR3 is 14 amino acids. Germline trimming cut 4 bases from V and 3 bases from J; bases unmatched to any gene: 2. Germline V gene data show CDR1 as ENHRY and CDR2 as SYGVKD. The CDR3 DNA reads as TGTGCCATCAGTGCGGGGACAGGGGAAGAGACCCAGTACTTC. Translation: CAISAGTGEETQYF.

The gene calls are TRBV11-2 and TRBJ2-7; 7 bases line up with TRBD1. The CDR3 sequence is 15 residues long. CDR1 SGHAT and CDR2 FQNNGV come from the germline V gene. With V trimmed by 4 bases and J by 3 bases, 9 bases remained unmatched. This CDR3 is CASSSRTGSLYEQYV. CDR3 sequence (DNA): TGTGCCAGCAGCTCCCGGACAGGATCCCTCTACGAGCAGTACGTC.

This clonotype was recorded a few times. The V call is TRBV10-3, the J call TRBJ2-1; tentatively, D is TRBD2 (6 bases). The CDR3 is 16 residues long. Germline loops: CDR1 ENHRY, CDR2 SYGVKD. V was clipped by 7 bases and J by 3 bases, with 19 bases between them. In DNA form, the CDR3 reads TGTGCCATCAACGGCGGGGTGGGTGGGCTCTACAATGAGCAGTTCTTC. It specifies CAINGGVGGLYNEQFF.